Listed here are 13 T cell receptor beta chains from one sample, sequenced in a study of blood T cell repertoires in COVID-19. TCRdb's table, derived via immunoSEQ multiplex PCR, lists solely in-frame clones and lacks some. The data hold about 250,000 clones, with over 80% observed a single time. Sequences were obtained from PBMCs or T cells enriched from blood (not recorded which). These receptor sequences come from a woman aged 18-35 years who had recovered from COVID-19.

The chain uses TRBV6-5 and TRBJ1-2; D is undetermined. Germline V gene sequence: CDR1 MNHEY, CDR2 SVGAGI. The CDR3 loop spans 13 amino acids. V was shortened by 2 bases and J by 2 bases, with 6 bases between the two germline ends. The CDR3 bases are TGTGCCAGCAGTTACCAAGAGAACTATGGCTACACCTTC. Translated: CASSYQENYGYTF.

This clone was detected once. This chain links TRBV4-1 with TRBJ2-3, with 7 bases matching TRBD2. Germline V gene lookup returns CDR1 MGHRA and CDR2 YSYEKL. V trimming: 1 base; J trimming: 0 bases; junction bases outside the gene matches: 4. The CDR3 length is 16 residues. CDR3 amino acids: CASSQGPGGSTDTQYF. The CDR3 nucleotides are TGCGCCAGCAGCCAAGGTCCCGGGGGGAGCACAGATACGCAGTATTTT.

The chain recombines TRBV19 with TRBJ1-1, with 11 bases fitting TRBD1. This CDR3 is 11 amino acids long. V was clipped by 7 bases and J by 10 bases; unmatched bases: 2. Germline CDR1 is LNHDA and CDR2 is SQIVND (reference sequence). The CDR3 sequence: CASTGTGGAFF. The CDR3 DNA reads as TGTGCCAGTACCGGGACAGGGGGAGCTTTCTTT.

Points on this clone: Mismatch with germline at one junction end may stem from a read error. This rearrangement joins TRBV7-7 to TRBJ2-1; 7 nucleotides line up with TRBD2. This CDR3 is built from 15 residues. Germline lookup yields CDR1 SSHAT and CDR2 FNYEAQ (reference sequence). CDR3 in amino acids: CASSLERGAYNEQFF. The CDR3 nucleotides are TGTGCTAGCAGCTTAGAACGGGGGGCCTACAATGAGCAGTTCTTC.

V and J are TRBV3-1 (or the pseudogene TRBV3-2) and TRBJ2-4; no reliable D call. CDR3 size: 13 residues. The germline V gene encodes CDR1 LGHDT and CDR2 YNNKEL (reference sequence). Trimming removed 8 bases from V and 0 bases from J, with 8 bases in between. The CDR3 sequence is CASSGLAKNIQYF. CDR3 bases: TGTGCCAGCTCTGGGCTAGCCAAAAACATTCAGTACTTC.

The chain links TRBV9 to TRBJ2-2; weak D call: TRBD1 (8 bases). The CDR3 runs 16 residues. V was cut by 4 bases and J by 5 bases, with 18 bases left in between. Germline loops: CDR1 SGDLS, CDR2 YYNGEE. CDR3 sequence: CASSPRQGTMTGELFF. The CDR3 DNA follows: TGTGCCAGCAGCCCGCGACAGGGGACTATGACCGGGGAGCTGTTTTTT.

V and J are TRBV12-3 or TRBV12-4 and TRBJ2-5, with a weak D call TRBD1 (5 bases). The CDR3 loop spans 13 amino acids. With 2 bases removed from V and 3 bases from J, the gap between germline ends came to 7 bases. CDR3 sequence reads: CASSLLREETQYF. Here the CDR3 DNA reads TGTGCCAGCAGTTTACTCAGGGAAGAGACCCAGTACTTC.

V usage is TRBV4-2 and J usage is TRBJ1-5, with D perhaps matching TRBD1 (5 bases). Germline CDR1 and CDR2: LGHNA and YNFKEQ. The V and J ends lost 4 bases and 2 bases respectively, with 15 bases between them. This CDR3 is built from 16 residues. CDR3: CASSPSPGGGNQPQHF. As DNA, the CDR3 is TGTGCCAGCAGCCCCTCCCCCGGGGGAGGCAATCAGCCCCAGCATTTT.

This chain joins TRBV4-1 and TRBJ2-5; 7 nucleotides agree with TRBD1. V dropped 1 base and J dropped 9; count of bases not matched to a gene: 26. Germline CDR1 reads MGHRA; CDR2 reads YSYEKL. CDR3 length: 20 amino acids. CDR3 sequence reads: CASSQVLETTGQRSGKAQYF. CDR3 nucleotide sequence: TGCGCCAGCAGCCAAGTTTTGGAGACTACGGGACAGCGGTCCGGTAAGGCCCAGTACTTC.

This chain uses TRBV18 with TRBJ1-1; 7 nucleotides agree with TRBD1. This CDR3 has 14 residues. Per germline, CDR1 KGHSH and CDR2 LQKENI. Trimming took 4 bases from V and 6 from J; bases not matched to a gene: 8. The CDR3 sequence: CASSLLDRDSEAFF. The CDR3 region has the DNA TGTGCCAGCTCACTACTAGACAGGGACTCTGAAGCTTTCTTT.

The DNA of the CDR3 is TGTGCCAGCAGCGTAGGACCAGGGGAGTCTGAAGCTTTCTTT. This sequence encodes CASSVGPGESEAFF. The chain carries TRBV9 and TRBJ1-1; D is perhaps TRBD1 (6 bases). The CDR3 is made up of 14 amino acids. Germline V gene sequence: CDR1 SGDLS, CDR2 YYNGEE. The V gene lost 0 bases and the J gene lost 6 bases, with 12 bases spanning the gap. The variable domain in full, completed from reference TRBV9 and TRBJ1-1, reads DSGVTQTPKHLITATGQRVTLRCSPRSGDLSVYWYQQSLDQGLQFLIQYYNGEERAKGNILERFSAQQFPDLHSELNLSSLELGDSALYFCASSVGPGESEAFFGQGTRLTVV.

This clone has a single count. The CDR3 region is CASSQDRQGVEKLFF. The CDR3 coding sequence is TGTGCCAGCAGCCAGGATAGACAGGGGGTTGAAAAACTGTTTTTT. This chain connects TRBV4-2 to TRBJ1-4; 9 nucleotides align to TRBD1. Germline assignment: CDR1 LGHNA and CDR2 YNFKEQ. After removal of 3 bases from V and 7 bases from J, the junction contained 6 bases not matched to a gene. There are 15 residues in the CDR3.

As DNA, the CDR3 is TGTGCCAGCAGCCCCGGGGTAGCGGGGTCAGAGACCCAGTACTTC. Its translation: CASSPGVAGSETQYF. V usage is TRBV3-1 (or the pseudogene TRBV3-2) and J usage is TRBJ2-5; 8 bases are shared with TRBD2. V trimming: 4 bases; J trimming: 4 bases; junction bases outside the gene matches: 8. Germline V gene sequence: CDR1 LGHDT, CDR2 YNNKEL (reference sequence). This CDR3 spans 15 amino acids.